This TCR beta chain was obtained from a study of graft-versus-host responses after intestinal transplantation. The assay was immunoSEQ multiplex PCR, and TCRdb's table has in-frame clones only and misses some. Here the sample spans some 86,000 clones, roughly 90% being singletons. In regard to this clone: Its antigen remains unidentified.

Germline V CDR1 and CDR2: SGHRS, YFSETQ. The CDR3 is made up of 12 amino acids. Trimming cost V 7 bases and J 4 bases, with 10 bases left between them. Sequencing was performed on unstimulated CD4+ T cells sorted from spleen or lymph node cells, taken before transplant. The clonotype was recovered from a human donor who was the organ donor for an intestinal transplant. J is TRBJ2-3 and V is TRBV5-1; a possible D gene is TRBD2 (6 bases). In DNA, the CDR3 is TGCGCCAGCCGGGACTTCGCAGATACGCAGTATTTT. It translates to CASRDFADTQYF.